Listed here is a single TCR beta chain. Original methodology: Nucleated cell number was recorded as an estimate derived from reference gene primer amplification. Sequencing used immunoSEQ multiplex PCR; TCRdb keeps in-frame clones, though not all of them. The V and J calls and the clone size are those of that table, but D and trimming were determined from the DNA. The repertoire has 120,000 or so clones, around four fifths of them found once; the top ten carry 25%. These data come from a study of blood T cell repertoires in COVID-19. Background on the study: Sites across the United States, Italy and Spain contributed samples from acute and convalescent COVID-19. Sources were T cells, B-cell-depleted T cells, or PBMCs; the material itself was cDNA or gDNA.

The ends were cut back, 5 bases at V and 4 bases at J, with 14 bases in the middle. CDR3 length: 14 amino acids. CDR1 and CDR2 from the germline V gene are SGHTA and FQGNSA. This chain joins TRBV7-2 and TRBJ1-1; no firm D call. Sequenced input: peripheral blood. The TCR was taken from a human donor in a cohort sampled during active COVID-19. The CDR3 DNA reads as TGTGCCAGCAGCACAGCAAGGAGCGGCACTGAAGCTTTCTTT. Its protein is CASSTARSGTEAFF.